The 22 T cell receptor beta chains presented below share a single source sample, sequenced in a study of identical twins. TCRdb re-called the 5' RACE reads with MiXCR, one entry per CDR3 protein. This sample has approximately 260,000 distinct CDR3 sequences, with about 8% found just once. These data were also reused for a study on yellow fever vaccine responses in identical twins.

Sequencing input: CD8+ T cells sorted from blood. Every receptor here comes from a woman between 18 and 29 years old in good health.

This clonotype was seen ten or more times. This rearrangement joins TRBV27 to TRBJ1-5; possibly TRBD1 for D (6 bases). The CDR3 consists of 16 residues. Trimming shortened V by 4 bases and J by 3 bases, and 16 bases separated the two germline ends. Germline CDR1 is MNHEY and CDR2 is SMNVEV (reference sequence). CDR3 sequence reads: CASSSYLDRHNQPQHF. The CDR3 DNA sequence: TGTGCCAGCAGTTCTTATTTGGACAGACACAATCAGCCCCAGCATTTT.

This clonotype was observed a few times. CDR3: CSARDIFGEEFLALEQYF. In nucleotides, the CDR3 is TGCAGTGCTAGAGATATCTTTGGTGAAGAATTCCTAGCTCTCGAGCAGTACTTC. The V gene is TRBV20-1, the J gene TRBJ2-7; D is possibly TRBD2 (5 bases). Trimming pared 0 bases from V and 6 bases from J, leaving 27 bases between. The germline gives CDR1 DFQATT, CDR2 SNEGSKA (reference sequence). The CDR3 sequence is 18 residues long.

This clonotype was seen ten or more times. The chain joins TRBV7-9 to TRBJ2-5; D is possibly TRBD1 (5 bases). This CDR3 has 15 residues. Germline V lookup: CDR1 SEHNR, CDR2 FQNEAQ (reference sequence). V was clipped by 3 bases and J by 2 bases, with 13 bases between them. The CDR3 region is CASSFRQGPQETQYF. CDR3 coding DNA: TGTGCCAGCAGCTTTCGGCAGGGCCCTCAAGAGACCCAGTACTTC.

This clonotype was detected a few times. The chain recombines TRBV9 with TRBJ2-2; 7 nucleotides align to TRBD1. CDR3 size: 14 residues. The trim removed 0 bases at V and 8 bases at J, leaving 4 bases unmatched. CDR1 is SGDLS, CDR2 YYNGEE, per germline. The CDR3 protein is CASSVGGGWGELFF. The CDR3 bases are TGTGCCAGCAGCGTAGGAGGGGGCTGGGGGGAGCTGTTTTTT.

At least ten counts were recorded for this clonotype. The CDR3 protein is CASSEDLGPTDEQYF. The CDR3 DNA is TGTGCCAGCAGTGAAGATTTGGGTCCCACGGACGAGCAGTACTTC. The genes are TRBV6-1 and TRBJ2-7, with D uncertain. The V gene lost 1 base and the J gene lost 5 bases, with 15 bases spanning the gap. CDR3 length: 15 residues. Germline CDR1 and CDR2: MNHNS and SASEGT.

This clonotype was counted only a few times. The chain employs TRBV10-2 and TRBJ2-7; the match to TRBD1 covers 7 bases. The germline V gene has CDR1 WSHSY and CDR2 SAAADI. Germline trimming cut 2 bases from V and 2 bases from J; bases unmatched to any gene: 6. The length of the CDR3 is 15 residues. The CDR3 DNA is TGCGCCAGCAGTGAGACGGCAGGGGGTACCTACGAGCAGTACTTC. Its protein is CASSETAGGTYEQYF.

This clonotype was observed a single time. The rearrangement links TRBV7-6 to TRBJ2-1, with D perhaps TRBD2 (6 bases). The CDR3 runs 16 residues. Germline V gene lookup returns CDR1 SGHVS and CDR2 FNYEAQ. V was clipped by 2 bases and J by 7 bases, with 18 bases between them. CDR3 loop: CASSLPGGAVLNEQFF. CDR3 nucleotides: TGTGCCAGCAGCTTACCAGGAGGGGCCGTGTTAAATGAGCAGTTCTTC.

At least ten counts were recorded for this clonotype. This chain links TRBV5-5 with TRBJ1-4, with D perhaps matching TRBD1 (5 bases). Trimming stripped 1 base from V and 7 bases from J, with 14 bases between. This CDR3 has 15 residues. Germline values: CDR1 SGHKS, CDR2 YYEKEE (reference sequence). CDR3 nucleotides: TGTGCCAGCAGCTTGTGGGCAGGGAGTGGTGAAAAACTGTTTTTT. It translates to CASSLWAGSGEKLFF.

This clonotype showed up just a few times. This sequence joins TRBV24-1 and TRBJ2-7, with a weak D call TRBD1 (6 bases). This CDR3 is 15 amino acids long. The germline V gene encodes CDR1 KGHDR and CDR2 SFDVKD. V lost 10 bases and J 4 bases, leaving 22 bases between the germline ends. CDR3: CATYLSGQPLYEQYF. CDR3 bases: TGTGCCACTTATCTCTCCGGACAGCCGTTATACGAGCAGTACTTC.

This clonotype has ten or more counts. This chain connects TRBV25-1 to TRBJ1-3, with D possibly matching TRBD1 (5 bases). CDR1 and CDR2 from the germline V gene are MGHDK and SYGVNS. V was pared by 6 bases and J by 1 base, with 10 bases between. This CDR3 has 14 residues. The CDR3: CASSHGGSGNTIYF. In DNA, the CDR3 is TGTGCCAGCAGCCATGGGGGGTCTGGAAACACCATATATTTT.

The CDR3 nucleotides are TGTGCCAGCAGCCAAGGGGCTGAAGCTTTCTTT. It translates to CASSQGAEAFF. The V call is TRBV5-5, the J call TRBJ1-1; perhaps TRBD1 as D (5 bases). Trimming cost V 4 bases and J 6 bases, with 7 bases left between them. Germline values: CDR1 SGHKS, CDR2 YYEKEE (reference sequence). The CDR3 consists of 11 residues.

This clonotype appeared many times. The chain is built from TRBV4-3 and TRBJ2-1; 10 nucleotides align to TRBD2. The CDR3 contains 16 residues. Germline CDR1 reads LGHNA; CDR2 reads YSLEER. The junction had 3 bases not matched to a gene; V was cut back by 4 bases and J by 0 bases. For the CDR3, the DNA is TGCGCCAGCAGCCCTCGGACTAGCGGCTCCTACAATGAGCAGTTCTTC. As protein: CASSPRTSGSYNEQFF.

CDR3 nucleotide sequence: TGCGCCAGCCTCCGGGACGCTAACACCGGGGAGCTGTTTTTT. This gives the protein CASLRDANTGELFF. The V gene is TRBV10-2, the J gene TRBJ2-2; tentatively, D is TRBD1 or TRBD2 (5 bases each). The CDR3 is made up of 14 amino acids. Per the germline V gene, CDR1 is WSHSY and CDR2 is SAAADI. Trimming cost V 8 bases and J 2 bases, with 12 bases left between them.

In its sample, this clonotype was seen many times. The J gene is TRBJ2-7, the V gene TRBV4-3; 8 bases are shared with TRBD1. Germline V gene data show CDR1 as LGHNA and CDR2 as YSLEER. The CDR3 contains 13 residues. V dropped 5 bases and J dropped 4; count of bases not matched to a gene: 4. CDR3 sequence (DNA): TGCGCCAGCAGCGGACAGGGAGAATACGAGCAGTACTTC. Its protein is CASSGQGEYEQYF.

Only a few counts were recorded for this clonotype. This chain uses TRBV27 with TRBJ1-2; D is possibly TRBD1 (5 bases). Germline lookup yields CDR1 MNHEY and CDR2 SMNVEV (reference sequence). The CDR3 has 16 residues. V lost 5 bases and J lost 4, with 20 bases in between. The CDR3 DNA reads TGTGCCAGCAGTCAATCCAAACTGGGACTGATCTATGGCTACACCTTC. This sequence encodes CASSQSKLGLIYGYTF.

This chain links TRBV27 with TRBJ2-1; unclear D gene. Trimming pared 2 bases from V and 8 bases from J, leaving 10 bases between. The CDR3 spans 13 residues. The germline CDR1 and CDR2 sequences are MNHEY and SMNVEV (reference sequence). The CDR3 loop is CASSLGRQDEQFF. The DNA of the CDR3 is TGTGCCAGCAGTTTAGGCAGGCAAGATGAGCAGTTCTTC.

This clonotype was observed many times. The CDR3 sequence: CASSPREGSTGNIQYF. The CDR3, as DNA: TGTGCCAGCTCACCACGGGAGGGTTCGACGGGAAACATTCAGTACTTC. This chain joins TRBV18 and TRBJ2-4; 7 nucleotides line up with TRBD2. V trimming: 1 base; J trimming: 6 bases; junction bases outside the gene matches: 9. This CDR3 spans 16 amino acids. CDR1 and CDR2 (germline): KGHSH, LQKENI.

This clonotype was recorded a few times. The rearrangement joins TRBV6-5 to TRBJ2-1; maybe TRBD2 (5 bases). This CDR3 contains 12 residues. CDR1 is MNHEY, CDR2 SVGAGI, per germline. V was trimmed by 6 bases and J by 11 bases, leaving 14 bases between them. The CDR3 region is CASRTESTKQFF. As DNA, the CDR3 is TGTGCCAGCAGGACGGAATCGACTAAGCAGTTCTTC.

The rearrangement uses TRBV27 and TRBJ2-1; 16 bases match TRBD2. The J segment lost 4 bases and the V segment lost 5 bases, leaving 5 bases of the junction unmatched. In germline, CDR1 is MNHEY, CDR2 SMNVEV (reference sequence). This CDR3 comprises 17 residues. The CDR3 loop is CASSQGTSGRGYNEQFF. The CDR3 DNA reads as TGTGCCAGCAGTCAGGGGACTAGCGGGAGGGGGTACAATGAGCAGTTCTTC.

This chain joins TRBV7-8 and TRBJ2-2; D is unresolved. Germline loops: CDR1 SGHVS, CDR2 FQNEAQ. V shed 5 bases and J shed 3 bases, with 22 bases lying between them. CDR3 length: 18 residues. The CDR3 reads CASSPHTELVGYTGELFF. The CDR3 DNA reads TGTGCCAGCAGCCCGCACACAGAGTTAGTGGGGTACACCGGGGAGCTGTTTTTT.

This clonotype was picked up many times. The chain has TRBV4-3 and TRBJ2-7, with D perhaps TRBD2 (5 bases). Per germline, CDR1 LGHNA and CDR2 YSLEER. The CDR3 totals 14 residues. V shed 4 bases and J shed 6 bases, with 16 bases lying between them. The CDR3 loop reads CASSPEAFNFEQYF. CDR3 DNA: TGCGCCAGCAGCCCGGAGGCCTTTAATTTCGAGCAGTACTTC.

This clonotype was counted between two and nine times. V usage is TRBV20-1 and J usage is TRBJ2-1; TRBD1 agrees at 7 bases. Germline assignment: CDR1 DFQATT and CDR2 SNEGSKA (reference sequence). The CDR3 consists of 14 residues. Trimming at V came to 0 bases and at J to 4 bases, leaving 3 bases not matched to a gene. The CDR3 DNA sequence: TGCAGTGCTAGAGAGGGCAGGGGGTACAATGAGCAGTTCTTC. Encoded protein: CSAREGRGYNEQFF.